This T cell receptor beta chain was recorded in a study of T cells in Graves' hyperthyroidism and ophthalmopathy. Trimming at V came to 7 bases and at J to 5 bases, leaving 5 bases not matched to a gene. The CDR3 runs 14 residues. From germline, CDR1 is LGHDT and CDR2 YNNKEL (reference sequence). RNA transcripts were the template for amplifying TCR beta CDR3 regions. Researchers ran a first-round RT-PCR on the TCR CDR3 using the HTBI primer set. TCRdb processed the multiplex PCR reads anew with MiXCR; each CDR3 protein has one entry. The sample comprises fewer than 400,000 distinct CDR3 sequences, more than 12% of which are singletons, and 25% to 30% rests with the top ten. This clonotype has ten or more counts.

The clonotype was recovered from a man aged 50-60 years with Graves' ophthalmopathy. The gene calls are TRBV3-1 and TRBJ2-3, with 11 positions matching TRBD2. Sequencing was carried out using blood. Written as DNA, the CDR3 is TGTGCCAGCACGTCGACTAGCGGGATAGATACGCAGTATTTT. Amino acids: CASTSTSGIDTQYF.